The subject of this entry is one TCR beta chain. The source of the sample is a study of identical twins. TCRdb fed the 5' RACE reads into MiXCR, producing one record per CDR3 protein. The sample records approximately 500,000 distinct CDR3 sequences, approximately 24% being singletons. The V end lost 5 bases, the J end lost 4 bases, and 15 bases lay between the germline ends. The CDR3 loop spans 14 amino acids. CDR1 and CDR2 from the germline V gene are SEHNR and FQNEAQ (reference sequence). These same data were also listed under a study on T cells expressing NK-cell markers. Turning to that study: From sorted CD3+CD56+NKG2C+, CD3+CD56+NKG2C- and CD3+CD56-NKG2C+ T cells came the TCR beta repertoires. Expanded NKG2C+ T cell clones had unclear HCMV specificity.

The TCR sequence derives from a woman aged 18-30 years in good health. Sequencing input: CD4+ T cells sorted from blood. The chain joins TRBV7-9 to TRBJ2-7, with D possibly being TRBD1 or TRBD2 (6 bases each). The CDR3 nucleotides read TGTGCCAGCAGCCCCGGGGGCGGATTATACGAGCAGTACTTC. Protein sequence: CASSPGGGLYEQYF.